The 31 T cell receptor beta chains below all came from one sample that was sequenced in a study of regulatory T cells in long-lasting Graves disease. Stated time point: newly diagnosed GD, antithyroid drugs for less than 3 months. PBMCs were the source of the RNA used for TCR sequencing. Researchers made TCR beta libraries by using iRepertoire HTBI primers and running Arm-PCR on CDR3 regions. TCRdb reprocessed the multiplex PCR reads with MiXCR, giving one entry per CDR3 protein. The table records 410,000 or so distinct CDR3 sequences, 15% of them present only once. A further study also used this sample, focusing on T cells in Graves' hyperthyroidism and ophthalmopathy.

The starting material was peripheral blood mononuclear cells (PBMCs), obtained at new diagnosis, from a patient treated with antithyroid drugs. The origin of the receptors is a woman aged 25 to 45 with Graves disease.

This clonotype was observed many times. The rearrangement joins TRBV30 to TRBJ2-5; 13 positions match TRBD2. There are 15 residues in the CDR3. Per germline, CDR1 GTSNPN and CDR2 SVGIG (reference sequence). Germline trimming cut 6 bases from V and 1 base from J; bases unmatched to any gene: 5. The DNA of the CDR3 is TGTGCCTGCCTCGGGACTAGCGGGACCCAAGAGACCCAGTACTTC. This gives the protein CACLGTSGTQETQYF.

V usage is TRBV6-1 and J usage is TRBJ1-5; D gene ambiguous. Deletions cut 0 bases from V and 0 bases from J, with 9 bases between. The CDR3 has 16 amino acids. Per germline, CDR1 MNHNS and CDR2 SASEGT. CDR3 DNA: TGTGCCAGCAGTGAAGCGGACTTTTATAGCAATCAGCCCCAGCATTTT. Its translation: CASSEADFYSNQPQHF.

In its sample, this clonotype was seen a few times. The chain couples TRBV20-1 to TRBJ1-5; D gene unclear. The germline V and J ends were trimmed by 5 bases and 5 bases, with 13 bases remaining between them. CDR3 length: 13 amino acids. Germline V gene lookup returns CDR1 DFQATT and CDR2 SNEGSKA (reference sequence). CDR3 loop: CSAFPGPDQPQHF. The CDR3 nucleotides read TGCAGTGCTTTCCCCGGGCCTGATCAGCCCCAGCATTTT.

As to this clonotype: This may arise from a read error, as a much more abundant clone is one base away. The rearrangement joins TRBV3-1 to TRBJ2-5; D tentatively reads TRBD1 or TRBD2 (6 bases each). The CDR3 sequence is 13 residues long. The V gene's germline CDR1 is LGHDT and CDR2 YNNKEL (reference sequence). The DNA for the CDR3 is TGTGTCAGCAGCCGGGGGCTCCAAGAGACCCAGTACTTC. Translating gives CVSSRGLQETQYF.

The chain recombines TRBV2 with TRBJ1-5, with a possible D match to TRBD1 (5 bases). The CDR3 loop spans 16 amino acids. Trimming left V 6 bases short and J 5 bases short, with 20 bases between. Germline loops: CDR1 SNHLY, CDR2 FYNNEI. The DNA of the CDR3 is TGTGCCAGCAGACCCCAGGGTTCGCAATTCGATCAGCCCCAGCATTTT. It yields the protein CASRPQGSQFDQPQHF.

The table lists this clonotype with many counts. The chain joins TRBV5-1 to TRBJ2-7, with D perhaps TRBD2 (6 bases). V lost 0 bases, J lost 5 bases, and 15 bases lay in between. CDR1 and CDR2 from the germline V gene are SGHRS and YFSETQ. The CDR3 is made up of 15 amino acids. CDR3: CASSLVGGASDEQYF. CDR3 sequence (DNA): TGCGCCAGCAGCTTGGTCGGGGGTGCCAGCGACGAGCAGTACTTC.

This clonotype was seen ten or more times. The chain uses TRBV10-3 and TRBJ2-7; 11 bases agree with TRBD2. This CDR3 has 16 residues. V dropped 4 bases and J dropped 4; count of bases not matched to a gene: 9. Per germline, CDR1 ENHRY and CDR2 SYGVKD. In DNA form, the CDR3 reads TGTGCCATCAGTGGTCCGCTAGCGGGAGGATCGTACGAGCAGTACTTC. Encoded protein: CAISGPLAGGSYEQYF.

Many counts were recorded for this clonotype. The chain carries TRBV9 and TRBJ2-5; possible D gene TRBD2, 6 bases. The CDR3 consists of 13 residues. Trimming cost V 2 bases and J 5 bases, with 10 bases left between them. Germline loops: CDR1 SGDLS, CDR2 YYNGEE. Here the CDR3 reads CASSVNREETQYF. CDR3 DNA sequence: TGTGCCAGCAGCGTTAACCGGGAGGAGACCCAGTACTTC.

CDR3 region: CASSYSSDEQYF. CDR3 nucleotide sequence: TGTGCCAGCAGTTACTCATCCGACGAGCAGTACTTC. V and J are TRBV6-5 and TRBJ2-7, with D uncertain. There are 12 residues in the CDR3. V shed 0 bases and J shed 5 bases, with 5 bases lying between them. Germline V gene lookup returns CDR1 MNHEY and CDR2 SVGAGI.

The rearrangement joins TRBV10-3 to TRBJ2-1; 7 nucleotides align to TRBD1. The CDR3 has 15 residues. With 3 bases clipped from V and 2 bases from J, the junction kept 4 bases outside the gene matches. Germline V gene sequence: CDR1 ENHRY, CDR2 SYGVKD. As DNA, the CDR3 is TGTGCCATCAGTGAAAGTGGACAGGCCTACAATGAGCAGTTCTTC. It codes for CAISESGQAYNEQFF.

There are many counts of this clonotype. This rearrangement joins TRBV12-3 or TRBV12-4 to TRBJ2-1, with 11 nucleotides matching TRBD2. The V gene end was trimmed by 6 bases and the J gene end by 7 bases; junction bases not matched to a gene: 8. The CDR3 runs to 15 residues. The CDR3: CASRRASGRYNEQFF. In nucleotides, the CDR3 is TGTGCCAGCAGGAGAGCTAGCGGGAGGTATAATGAGCAGTTCTTC.

This clonotype showed up just a few times. This chain uses TRBV30 with TRBJ1-2; 9 nucleotides line up with TRBD1. Germline CDR1 is GTSNPN and CDR2 is SVGIG (reference sequence). The V and J ends lost 0 bases and 7 bases, in that order; junction bases with no gene match: 3. The CDR3 totals 13 residues. The CDR3 nucleotides read TGTGCCTGGAGTGTACAGGGGGCCTCTGGCTACACCTTC. It translates to CAWSVQGASGYTF.

The rearrangement joins TRBV28 to TRBJ1-3; D is unclear. V lost 2 bases and J lost 7, with 18 bases in between. Per germline, CDR1 MDHEN and CDR2 SYDVKM. The CDR3 covers 16 residues. In DNA form, the CDR3 reads TGTGCCAGCAGTTTAACGGAAAGCCGACGAAGGAACACCATATATTTT. Protein: CASSLTESRRRNTIYF. The entire variable domain, with the rest obtained from reference TRBV28 and TRBJ1-3, is as follows: DVKVTQSSRYLVKRTGEKVFLECVQDMDHENMFWYRQDPGLGLRLIYFSYDVKMKEKGDIPEGYSVSREKKERFSLILESASTNQTSMYLCASSLTESRRRNTIYFGEGSWLTVV.

This clonotype showed up many times. The chain combines TRBV20-1 with TRBJ2-4, with D possibly being TRBD2 (7 bases). The ends were cut back, 6 bases at V and 3 bases at J, with 15 bases in the middle. The CDR3 has 14 residues. The germline V gene encodes CDR1 DFQATT and CDR2 SNEGSKA (reference sequence). CDR3 nucleotide sequence: TGCAGTGCAGAGGGGGGGGAAGTCAAAAACATTCAGTACTTC. Translation gives CSAEGGEVKNIQYF.

The CDR3 loop is CAISESPGGIGNQPQHF. CDR3 in DNA: TGTGCCATCAGTGAGTCCCCAGGGGGGATTGGCAATCAGCCCCAGCATTTT. The chain employs TRBV10-3 and TRBJ1-5; 7 bases fit TRBD1. The CDR3 has 17 amino acids. Trimming at V came to 0 bases and at J to 2 bases, leaving 7 bases not matched to a gene. CDR1 and CDR2 (germline): ENHRY, SYGVKD.

This clonotype has ten or more counts. The chain carries TRBV6-1 and TRBJ2-3; 9 nucleotides align to TRBD2. V shed 6 bases and J 2 bases; nucleotides not matched to a gene: 9. This CDR3 spans 16 amino acids. Germline V CDR1 and CDR2: MNHNS, SASEGT. The CDR3 region is CASRIQSSGVTDTQYF. For the CDR3, the DNA is TGTGCCAGCAGGATACAGTCTAGCGGGGTCACAGATACGCAGTATTTT.

As concerns this clonotype: This clone may be a read error of a much larger clone one base away. The V and J genes are TRBV4-2 and TRBJ2-1, with 10 bases matching TRBD2. The V and J ends lost 0 bases and 10 bases, in that order; junction bases with no gene match: 9. CDR3 length: 16 amino acids. In germline, CDR1 is LGHNA, CDR2 YNFKEQ. CDR3 DNA: TGTGCCAGCAGCCAAGATATAGGACTAGCGGTCTACGAGCAGTTCTTC. Protein: CASSQDIGLAVYEQFF.

This clonotype was recorded many times. V usage is TRBV30 and J usage is TRBJ2-7; 9 nucleotides align to TRBD2. The junction had 10 bases not matched to a gene; V was cut back by 7 bases and J by 3 bases. Germline V lookup: CDR1 GTSNPN, CDR2 SVGIG (reference sequence). The CDR3 runs to 14 residues. The DNA of the CDR3 is TGTGCCTCTACCGGAGCGGGAGGTGGCTACGAGCAGTACTTC. It encodes CASTGAGGGYEQYF.

As to this clonotype: Possible read error: a much larger clone is one base away. This chain links TRBV7-9 with TRBJ2-5; 7 nucleotides align to TRBD1. Germline assignment: CDR1 SEHNR and CDR2 FQNEAQ (reference sequence). There are 14 residues in the CDR3. CDR3 region: CASRAGTDQETQCF. CDR3 nucleotide sequence: TGTGCCAGCAGAGCCGGGACAGATCAAGAGACCCAGTGCTTC.

The J gene is TRBJ2-5, the V gene TRBV20-1; D not certain. The V gene's germline CDR1 is DFQATT and CDR2 SNEGSKA (reference sequence). Trimming stripped 1 base from V and 2 bases from J, with 20 bases between. The CDR3 is made up of 17 amino acids. In nucleotides, the CDR3 is TGCAGTGCTAGAGTTTCTACCTGGACCAGAACGCAAGAGACCCAGTACTTC. Translated, it gives CSARVSTWTRTQETQYF.

The chain links TRBV30 to TRBJ2-2, with a tentative D call TRBD2 (6 bases). Between the trimmed V and J ends, which lost 2 bases and 0 bases, there was a span of 13 bases. This CDR3 is built from 16 residues. Germline loops: CDR1 GTSNPN, CDR2 SVGIG (reference sequence). CDR3 DNA: TGTGCCTGGAGTACACGGGGCGGGGCGAACACCGGGGAGCTGTTTTTT. Protein sequence: CAWSTRGGANTGELFF.

CDR3 DNA sequence: TGTGCCAGCACCGGACTAGGGGCCGTTGGTGAGCAGTTCTTC. Translated, it gives CASTGLGAVGEQFF. The chain links TRBV6-2 or TRBV6-3 to TRBJ2-1, with 7 bases matching TRBD2. V shed 7 bases and J 9 bases; nucleotides not matched to a gene: 12. Germline values: CDR1 MNHEY, CDR2 SVGEGT. There are 14 residues in the CDR3.

This clonotype was counted ten times or more. CDR3 sequence: CASSAGQTNEKLFF. The CDR3 nucleotides read TGTGCCAGCAGCGCGGGACAGACTAATGAAAAACTGTTTTTT. The chain has TRBV7-9 and TRBJ1-4; 7 nucleotides match TRBD1. Germline values: CDR1 SEHNR, CDR2 FQNEAQ (reference sequence). The ends lost 5 bases at V and 2 bases at J; junction bases unmatched: 2. This CDR3 spans 14 amino acids.

To note about this clonotype: The conserved phenylalanine or tryptophan is not found at the CDR3 terminus, so this likely reflects a read error. The chain joins TRBV6-1 to TRBJ2-5, with TRBD1 matching 7 bases. There are 13 residues in the CDR3. Germline trimming cut 6 bases from V and 5 bases from J; bases unmatched to any gene: 6. The V gene's germline CDR1 is MNHNS and CDR2 SASEGT. This CDR3 is CASRDRVSETQYS. DNA for the CDR3: TGTGCCAGCAGAGACAGGGTATCGGAGACCCAGTACTCC.

The rearrangement uses TRBV2 and TRBJ1-5, with D possibly matching TRBD1 (5 bases). The CDR3 length is 17 residues. Germline lookup yields CDR1 SNHLY and CDR2 FYNNEI. V lost 1 base, J lost 2 bases, and 15 bases lay in between. DNA of the CDR3: TGTGCCAGCAGTGAAGGGGGGGGGGGTTTCCGCAATCAGCCCCAGCATTTT. It encodes CASSEGGGGFRNQPQHF.

The sample holds many counts of this clonotype. The chain is built from TRBV7-9 and TRBJ2-1, with D possibly TRBD1 on 6 matching bases. Deletions cut 1 base from V and 3 bases from J, with 10 bases between. This CDR3 is 15 amino acids long. From germline, CDR1 is SEHNR and CDR2 FQNEAQ (reference sequence). The CDR3 DNA reads as TGTGCCAGCAGCTTAGGGGACACGGTCTACAATGAGCAGTTCTTC. Its translation: CASSLGDTVYNEQFF. Using reference TRBV7-9 and TRBJ2-1 for the parts outside the CDR3, the full variable domain is DTGVSQNPRHKITKRGQNVTFRCDPISEHNRLYWYRQTLGQGPEFLTYFQNEAQLEKSRLLSDRFSAERPKGSFSTLEIQRTEQGDSAMYLCASSLGDTVYNEQFFGPGTRLTVL.

This clonotype was picked up many times. CDR3 in DNA: TGTGCCAGTGACAGTCAAGAGACCCAGTACTTC. Translated: CASDSQETQYF. The V call is TRBV2, the J call TRBJ2-5; TRBD1 might be the D (5 bases). V shed 9 bases and J shed 2 bases, with 7 bases lying between them. The CDR3 runs to 11 residues. Per germline, CDR1 SNHLY and CDR2 FYNNEI. Based on the CDR3 plus reference TRBV2 and TRBJ2-5, the full variable domain is EPEVTQTPSHQVTQMGQEVILRCVPISNHLYFYWYRQILGQKVEFLVSFYNNEISEKSEIFDDQFSVERPDGSNFTLKIRSTKLEDSAMYFCASDSQETQYFGPGTRLLVL.

This clonotype was detected many times. This sequence joins TRBV12-3 or TRBV12-4 and TRBJ2-1; 13 bases map to TRBD2. V shed 5 bases, J shed 7 bases, and the junction held 5 bases outside the gene matches. The CDR3 is 15 residues long. The CDR3 spells CASSEGLAGENEQFF. As DNA, the CDR3 is TGTGCCAGCAGTGAAGGACTAGCGGGAGAAAATGAGCAGTTCTTC.

This clonotype was recorded many times. The rearrangement uses TRBV7-8 and TRBJ1-4; 7 bases line up with TRBD1. Germline-derived CDR1 and CDR2 are SGHVS and FQNEAQ. The CDR3 loop spans 17 amino acids. Germline trimming cut 1 base from V and 2 bases from J; bases unmatched to any gene: 7. DNA of the CDR3: TGTGCCAGCAGCTTAGATGGCAGGGGGTATACTAATGAAAAACTGTTTTTT. It is translated as CASSLDGRGYTNEKLFF.

This clonotype was counted only a few times. The DNA for the CDR3 is TGCGCCAGCAGCCACCCCGGGGGGTCCTACGAGCAGTACTTC. This translates into CASSHPGGSYEQYF. The V gene is TRBV4-1, the J gene TRBJ2-7; 7 bases map to TRBD2. The CDR3 contains 14 residues. V was pared by 3 bases and J by 1 base, with 3 bases of the junction left unmatched. CDR1 is MGHRA and CDR2 is YSYEKL in the germline V gene.

The V gene is TRBV29-1, the J gene TRBJ2-1; a weak D match, TRBD2 (6 bases). CDR3 length equals 14 residues. V was clipped by 6 bases and J by 8 bases, with 20 bases between them. CDR1 is SQVTM and CDR2 is ANQGSEA in the germline V gene. The CDR3 DNA reads TGCAGCGTAACACCGGGACTGGGATTTGATGAGCAGTTCTTC. This translates into CSVTPGLGFDEQFF.